Detailed here is one TCR beta chain. The antigen remains undetermined. Germline V lookup: CDR1 MNHEY, CDR2 SMNVEV (reference sequence). The CDR3 is 16 amino acids. After removal of 5 bases from V and 0 bases from J, the junction contained 6 bases not matched to a gene. This sample is drawn from a study of cytomegalovirus exposure and HLA in healthy donors. Notes on the study in general: Reports showed the classifier diagnosing cytomegalovirus status with high specificity and sensitivity. There were several of the most significant clusters that appeared linked to common viral pathogens in a later analysis. There were approximately 150 TCR beta chains listed as cytomegalovirus-associated.

Researchers ran the PCR with 60 Vbeta and 13 Jbeta primers. Assay used: immunoSEQ multiplex PCR; TCRdb lists only in-frame clones, some missing. There are about 130,000 clones in the sample; about 85% occur only once, and around 1.7% lies in the top ten. This clonotype was sampled from a boy younger than 18 in good health and CMV-seronegative. Sequences were obtained from PBMCs. The chain is built from TRBV27 and TRBJ2-2, with 7 bases aligning to TRBD1. CDR3: CASSVPRGTNTGELFF. CDR3 DNA: TGTGCCAGCAGTGTGCCCAGGGGGACGAACACCGGGGAGCTGTTTTTT.